This TCR beta chain was sequenced in a study of blood T cell repertoires in COVID-19. At the level of the study: Samples taken during acute and convalescent COVID-19 were collected in the United States, Italy and Spain. In each case, the material was cDNA or gDNA derived from T cells, B-cell-depleted T cells, or PBMCs.

In the original analysis: Nucleated cell number was recorded as an estimate derived from reference gene primer amplification. The assay was immunoSEQ multiplex PCR, and TCRdb's table has in-frame clones only and misses some. That table furnishes V, J and clone size, whereas the DNA furnished D and trimming. Among about 160,000 clones listed, about 89% were seen once. The ends lost 6 bases at V and 8 bases at J; junction bases unmatched: 11. The CDR3 runs to 16 residues. Germline-derived CDR1 and CDR2 are LNHDA and SQIVND (reference sequence). This sequence originates from a man aged 80 or over with acute or convalescent COVID-19. Sequencing was done on a sample of peripheral blood. The chain employs TRBV19 and TRBJ1-6; the match to TRBD1 covers 9 bases. CDR3 in amino acids: CASSQQWTGADSPLHF. CDR3 nucleotide sequence: TGTGCCAGTAGCCAACAATGGACAGGGGCCGATTCACCCCTCCACTTT.